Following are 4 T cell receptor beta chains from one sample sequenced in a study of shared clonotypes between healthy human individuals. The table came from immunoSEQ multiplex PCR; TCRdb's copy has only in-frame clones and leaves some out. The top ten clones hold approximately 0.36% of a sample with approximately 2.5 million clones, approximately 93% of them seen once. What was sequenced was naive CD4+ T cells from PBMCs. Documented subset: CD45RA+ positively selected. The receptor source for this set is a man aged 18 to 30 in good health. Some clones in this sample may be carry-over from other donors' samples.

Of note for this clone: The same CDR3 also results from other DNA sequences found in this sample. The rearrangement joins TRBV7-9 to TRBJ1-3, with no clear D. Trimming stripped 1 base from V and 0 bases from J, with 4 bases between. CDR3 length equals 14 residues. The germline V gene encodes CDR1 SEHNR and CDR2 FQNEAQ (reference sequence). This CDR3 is CASSLVSSGNTIYF. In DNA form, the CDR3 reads TGTGCCAGCAGCTTAGTATCCTCTGGAAACACCATATATTTT.

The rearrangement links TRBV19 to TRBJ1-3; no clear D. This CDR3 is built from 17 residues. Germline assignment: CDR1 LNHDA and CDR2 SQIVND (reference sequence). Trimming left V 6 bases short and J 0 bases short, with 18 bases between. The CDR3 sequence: CASSSDPTIGSGNTIYF. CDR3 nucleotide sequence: TGTGCCAGTAGCTCGGATCCTACTATTGGCTCTGGAAACACCATATATTTT.

CDR3 in DNA: TGTGCCAGCAGCGTAGGGGGCAGCAGCTCTGGAAACACCATATATTTT. Its translation is CASSVGGSSSGNTIYF. The gene calls are TRBV9 and TRBJ1-3, with a possible D match to TRBD1 (5 bases). The CDR3 has 16 residues. Germline assignment: CDR1 SGDLS and CDR2 YYNGEE. V was shortened by 0 bases and J by 0 bases, with 10 bases between the two germline ends.

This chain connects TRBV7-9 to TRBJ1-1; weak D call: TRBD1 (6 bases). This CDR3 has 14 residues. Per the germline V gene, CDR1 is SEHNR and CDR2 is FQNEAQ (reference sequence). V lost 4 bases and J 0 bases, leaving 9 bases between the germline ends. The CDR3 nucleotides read TGTGCCAGCAGCTCCGGGACACTGAACACTGAAGCTTTCTTT. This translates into CASSSGTLNTEAFF.